The present entry profiles one T cell receptor (beta chain) with its context. What it binds is unknown. The data originate from a study of T cells after yellow fever vaccination. TCRdb reprocessed the 5' RACE reads with MiXCR, giving one entry per CDR3 protein. The data contain around 72,000 distinct CDR3 sequences, about 7.2% of them singletons. Findings and caveats of the study: The study noted that FACS-sorted repertoires could contain abundant clonotypes contaminating from the bulk population.

There are 12 residues in the CDR3. The germline V and J ends were trimmed by 0 bases and 3 bases, with 6 bases remaining between them. Germline V gene sequence: CDR1 SQVTM, CDR2 ANQGSEA. The sequence was collected from a man between 18 and 35 years old who received the YFV17D yellow fever vaccine. The chain recombines TRBV29-1 with TRBJ2-7; D unresolved. The sequenced sample was CD8+ T cells sorted from PBMCs, obtained 9 to 10 days after the first yellow fever vaccination. CDR3 amino acids: CSVEDQSYEQYF. The CDR3 region has the DNA TGCAGCGTTGAAGATCAAAGCTACGAGCAGTACTTC.